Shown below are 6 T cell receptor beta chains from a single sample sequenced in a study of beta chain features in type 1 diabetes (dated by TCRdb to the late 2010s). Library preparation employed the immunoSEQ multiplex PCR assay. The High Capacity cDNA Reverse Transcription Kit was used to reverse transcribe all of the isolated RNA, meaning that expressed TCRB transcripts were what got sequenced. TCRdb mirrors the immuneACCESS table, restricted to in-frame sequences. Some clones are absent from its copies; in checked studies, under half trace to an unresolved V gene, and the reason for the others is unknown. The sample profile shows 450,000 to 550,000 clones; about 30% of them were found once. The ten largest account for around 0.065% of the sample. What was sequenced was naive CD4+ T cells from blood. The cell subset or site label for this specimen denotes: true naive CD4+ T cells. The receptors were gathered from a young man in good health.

CDR3 coding DNA: TGTGCCAGCAGCCAAGAAGGGGCTAGCGGGAATACGCAGTATTTT. It yields the protein CASSQEGASGNTQYF. The V call is TRBV7-9, the J call TRBJ2-3, with 9 positions matching TRBD2. Per the germline V gene, CDR1 is SEHNR and CDR2 is FQNEAQ (reference sequence). The CDR3 runs 15 residues. V lost 5 bases and J lost 7; bases outside the gene matches: 10. The entire variable domain, with the rest obtained from reference TRBV7-9 and TRBJ2-3, is as follows: DTGVSQNPRHKITKRGQNVTFRCDPISEHNRLYWYRQTLGQGPEFLTYFQNEAQLEKSRLLSDRFSAERPKGSFSTLEIQRTEQGDSAMYLCASSQEGASGNTQYFGPGTRLTVL.

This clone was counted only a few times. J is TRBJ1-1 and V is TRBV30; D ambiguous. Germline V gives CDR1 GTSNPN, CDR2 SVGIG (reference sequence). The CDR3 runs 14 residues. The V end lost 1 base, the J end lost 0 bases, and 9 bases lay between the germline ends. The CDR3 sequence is CAWSAARLNTEAFF. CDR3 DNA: TGTGCCTGGAGTGCCGCCCGCCTGAACACTGAAGCTTTCTTT.

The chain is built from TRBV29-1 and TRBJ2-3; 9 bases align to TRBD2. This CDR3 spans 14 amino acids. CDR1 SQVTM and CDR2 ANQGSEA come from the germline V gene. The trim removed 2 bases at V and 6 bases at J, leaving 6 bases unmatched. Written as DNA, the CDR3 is TGCAGCGTTGAACAGCGGGGGGAGCCCGATACGCAGTATTTT. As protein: CSVEQRGEPDTQYF.

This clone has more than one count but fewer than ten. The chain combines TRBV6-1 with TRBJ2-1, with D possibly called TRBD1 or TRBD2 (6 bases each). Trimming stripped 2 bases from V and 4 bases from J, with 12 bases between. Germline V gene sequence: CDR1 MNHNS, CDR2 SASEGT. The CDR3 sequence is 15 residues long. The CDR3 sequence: CASSEMKGGYNEQFF. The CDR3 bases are TGTGCCAGCAGTGAAATGAAAGGGGGGTACAATGAGCAGTTCTTC.

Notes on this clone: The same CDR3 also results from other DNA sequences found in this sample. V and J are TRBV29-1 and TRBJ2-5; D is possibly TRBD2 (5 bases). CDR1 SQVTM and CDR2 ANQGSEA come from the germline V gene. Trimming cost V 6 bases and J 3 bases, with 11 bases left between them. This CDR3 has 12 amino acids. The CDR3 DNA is TGCAGCGTCTCCCGGGGAGAAGAGACCCAGTACTTC. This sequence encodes CSVSRGEETQYF.

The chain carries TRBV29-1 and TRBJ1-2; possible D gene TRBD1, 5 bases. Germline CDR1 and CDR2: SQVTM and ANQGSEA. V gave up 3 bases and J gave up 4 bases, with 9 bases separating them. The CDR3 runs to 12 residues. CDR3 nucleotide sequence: TGCAGCGTTGATGACAGTCTCTATGGCTACACCTTC. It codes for CSVDDSLYGYTF.